These 4 T cell receptor beta chains share one sample of origin, sequenced in a study of blood T cell repertoires in COVID-19. Repertoires were generated with immunoSEQ multiplex PCR, while TCRdb's copy carries only in-frame clones and drops some. The table has a few hundred thousand clones, roughly 84% seen once. Source material: peripheral blood. Receptor source: a woman aged 60-75 years who had recovered from COVID-19.

The genes are TRBV7-9 and TRBJ2-3, with D unclear. Deletions cut 2 bases from V and 4 bases from J, with 13 bases between. Germline V gene sequence: CDR1 SEHNR, CDR2 FQNEAQ (reference sequence). This CDR3 spans 15 amino acids. The CDR3 nucleotides read TGTGCCAGCAGCTTAAGAGGCGGCAGCCCAGATACGCAGTATTTT. Encoded protein: CASSLRGGSPDTQYF.

This chain links TRBV15 with TRBJ1-2; D unresolved. CDR3 length: 12 amino acids. CDR1 and CDR2 (germline): LNHNV, YYDKDF (reference sequence). Between the trimmed V and J ends, which lost 8 bases and 2 bases, there was a span of 9 bases. The CDR3 region has the DNA TGTGCCACCCTAACAGAGAACTATGGCTACACCTTC. This codes for CATLTENYGYTF.

The rearrangement links TRBV7-8 to TRBJ2-7, with TRBD1 identical over 7 bases. Germline CDR1 SGHVS, CDR2 FQNEAQ. The V and J ends lost 5 bases and 2 bases, in that order; junction bases with no gene match: 6. The CDR3 totals 14 residues. CDR3 in DNA: TGTGCCAGCAGCCGAGACCAGGGGGCCTACGAGCAGTACTTC. Protein product: CASSRDQGAYEQYF.

This sequence joins TRBV15 and TRBJ1-2; no clear D gene. The CDR3 runs to 15 residues. Germline-derived CDR1 and CDR2 are LNHNV and YYDKDF (reference sequence). Trimming took off 0 bases at V and 4 bases at J, with 12 bases between the two ends. CDR3 sequence (DNA): TGTGCCACCAGCAGAGATCGATCGGGGAGCTATGGCTACACCTTC. It codes for CATSRDRSGSYGYTF.